This record concerns one TCR beta chain sequence. This entry belongs to a study of cytomegalovirus exposure and HLA in healthy donors. CDR1 is SEHNR, CDR2 FQNEAQ, per germline (reference sequence). The V gene end was trimmed by 5 bases and the J gene end by 16 bases; junction bases not matched to a gene: 7. CDR3 size: 12 residues. PCR was performed using 60 Vbeta and 13 Jbeta primers. Clones were sequenced by immunoSEQ multiplex PCR, and TCRdb holds only the in-frame ones, with some missing. The sample gives more than 150,000 clones, approximately 84% of which show up once; under 0.4% is in the top ten.

The rearrangement joins TRBV7-9 to TRBJ2-1; 11 bases agree with TRBD2. The TCR originated in a boy between 2 and 10 years old in good health and CMV-seronegative. Sequenced input: PBMCs. DNA for the CDR3: TGTGCCAGCAGCCAGGAGGGGACTAGCGGATTCTTC. Translation: CASSQEGTSGFF.